This is a list of T cell receptor beta chains from one sample in a study of regulatory T cells in long-lasting Graves disease. TCRdb redid the calling of the multiplex PCR reads with MiXCR, one entry per CDR3 protein. Among a few hundred thousand distinct CDR3 sequences listed, approximately 16% were seen once. These data are also associated with another study on T cells in Graves' hyperthyroidism and ophthalmopathy.

Sequencing was performed on peripheral blood mononuclear cells (PBMCs), taken at new diagnosis, from a patient treated with antithyroid drugs. These TCRs come from a woman aged 18-35 years with Graves disease. The CDR3 runs from the conserved cysteine through the conserved F or W. A D gene is named only where the DNA matches it firmly. Only part of the rows carry a size: once, few, many, or a class if the clone is expanded.

V	size	D	J	CDR3
TRBV20-1	NA	TRBD2	TRBJ2-2	CSARGGAGGGGELFF
TRBV24-1	NA	NA	TRBJ2-3	CATSGQGYTQYF
TRBV6-1	few	TRBD2	TRBJ2-7	CASSSGLAGGLTVYEQYF
TRBV6-2/TRBV6-3	many	NA	TRBJ2-3	CASSYVTRPDTQYF
TRBV29-1	many	NA	TRBJ1-2	CSVEVYGNYGYTF
TRBV9	few	TRBD2	TRBJ2-3	CASSVEGLADSDTQYF
TRBV28	many	TRBD2	TRBJ2-7	CASRNGRAYEQYF
TRBV7-2	many	NA	TRBJ1-4	CASSEPGAGEKLFF
TRBV20-1	many	TRBD2	TRBJ2-1	CSANTGTSGIGEQFF
TRBV7-9	few	TRBD1	TRBJ2-2	CASSHDRGANTGELFF
TRBV5-1	few	NA	TRBJ2-7	CASSSGDGGGEQYF
TRBV11-3	many	TRBD2	TRBJ2-1	CASSLWREADNEQFF
TRBV5-1	NA	NA	TRBJ1-3	CASSLEVHIAGNTIYF
TRBV3-1	NA	NA	TRBJ1-1	CASSQDLQPEAFF
TRBV7-8	many	TRBD2	TRBJ2-1	CASSPTSGLNNEQFF
TRBV20-1	many	TRBD2	TRBJ2-7	CSARDRASGFYEQYF
TRBV6-1	many	NA	TRBJ1-5	CASTDLGGQGEPQHF
TRBV29-1	few	NA	TRBJ1-2	CSVEGDLGTTYGYTF
TRBV27	NA	NA	TRBJ1-1	CASSPRGSVSEAFF
TRBV15	many	TRBD2	TRBJ2-1	CATSRSSGYNNEQFF
TRBV25-1	NA	TRBD2	TRBJ2-2	CASSEGGGTGELFF
TRBV7-3	many	TRBD2	TRBJ2-1	CASRRVGASGSRLFF
TRBV19	few	NA	TRBJ2-7	CASSAGQTYEQYF
TRBV25-1	NA	TRBD2	TRBJ2-2	CASSVVKVGGGPVGELFF
TRBV7-9	many	NA	TRBJ2-7	CASSYGTESSYEQYF
TRBV28	NA	NA	TRBJ2-5	CASSPRSRIAQETQYF
TRBV5-1	many	TRBD2	TRBJ2-1	CASSLAGAAGGNEQFF
TRBV18	many	NA	TRBJ2-1	CASSPSRRNEQFF
TRBV5-1	many	NA	TRBJ2-7	CASSLTSGSPYEQYF
TRBV27	many	NA	TRBJ2-7	CASSLGSPYEQYF
TRBV6-2/TRBV6-3	NA	NA	TRBJ2-4	CASSRGAQTGPLAKNIQYF
TRBV3-1	many	TRBD2	TRBJ2-7	CASSLGTSGNSYEQYF
TRBV5-1	many	NA	TRBJ2-4	CASSSTSLAKNIQYF
TRBV29-1	few	TRBD1	TRBJ2-5	CSIGTGETQYF
TRBV10-1	NA	NA	TRBJ2-7	CASAPGTADSYEQYF
TRBV6-2/TRBV6-3	many	NA	TRBJ2-7	CASSYAARGPYEQYF
TRBV19	NA	TRBD2	TRBJ2-1	CASSMRGDGYNEQFF
TRBV27	NA	NA	TRBJ1-5	CASSSEGRYSNQPQHF
TRBV28	NA	NA	TRBJ1-1	CASSFGPRGDAFF
TRBV2	many	NA	TRBJ1-1	CASSAGLLNTEAFF
TRBV3-1	NA	NA	TRBJ2-7	CASSQVGGANEQYF
TRBV10-2	many	TRBD2	TRBJ2-3	CASSVPLAGGGNTDTQYF
TRBV19	few	TRBD2	TRBJ2-1	CASSISPSGSQRSYNEQFF
TRBV28	NA	NA	TRBJ2-4	CASSLAGAGAKNIQYF
TRBV7-2	many	NA	TRBJ2-7	CASSLDGYSYEQYF